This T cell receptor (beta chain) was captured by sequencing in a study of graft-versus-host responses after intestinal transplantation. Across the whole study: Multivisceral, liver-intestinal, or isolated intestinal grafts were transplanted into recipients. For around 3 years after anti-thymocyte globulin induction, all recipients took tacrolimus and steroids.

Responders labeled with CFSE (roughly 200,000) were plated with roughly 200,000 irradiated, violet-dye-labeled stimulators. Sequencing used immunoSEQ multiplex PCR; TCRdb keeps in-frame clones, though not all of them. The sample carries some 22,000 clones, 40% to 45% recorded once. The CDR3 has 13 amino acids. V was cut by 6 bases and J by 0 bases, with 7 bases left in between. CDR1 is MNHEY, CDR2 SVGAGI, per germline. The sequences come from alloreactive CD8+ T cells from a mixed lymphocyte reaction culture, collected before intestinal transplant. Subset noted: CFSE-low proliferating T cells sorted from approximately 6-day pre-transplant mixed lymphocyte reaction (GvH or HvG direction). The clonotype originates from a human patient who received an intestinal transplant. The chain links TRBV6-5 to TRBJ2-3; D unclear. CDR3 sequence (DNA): TGTGCCAGCAGAAGGATAAGCACAGATACGCAGTATTTT. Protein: CASRRISTDTQYF.